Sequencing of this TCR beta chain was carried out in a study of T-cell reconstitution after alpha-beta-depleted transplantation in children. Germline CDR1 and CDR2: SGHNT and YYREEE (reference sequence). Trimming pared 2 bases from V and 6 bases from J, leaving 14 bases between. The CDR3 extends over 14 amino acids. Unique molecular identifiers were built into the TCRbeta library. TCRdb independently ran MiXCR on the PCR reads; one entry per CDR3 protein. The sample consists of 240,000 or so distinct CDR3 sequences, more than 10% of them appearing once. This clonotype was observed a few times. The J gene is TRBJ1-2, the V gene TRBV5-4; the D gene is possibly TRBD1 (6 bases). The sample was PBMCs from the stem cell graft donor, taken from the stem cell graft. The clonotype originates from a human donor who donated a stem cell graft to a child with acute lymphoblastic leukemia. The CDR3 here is CASSFTDRMDGYTF. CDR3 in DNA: TGTGCCAGCAGCTTTACCGACAGGATGGATGGCTACACCTTC.